This TCR beta chain was retrieved from a study of blood T cell repertoires in COVID-19 (dated by TCRdb to 2020 to 2022). For the wider study: Samples from collaborators originated in the United States, Italy and Spain and spanned both the acute and convalescent phases of COVID-19. The sample metadata nearly always contained a de-identified subject ID, COVID-19 status, age in years and sex. The repertoires were released in a freely available public database intended as a resource for research on the immune response to SARS-CoV-2. The material from the prospective study consisted of cDNA or gDNA derived from T cells, B-cell-depleted T cells, or PBMCs. Deeply sampled blood TCRbeta repertoires from subjects exposed to, actively infected with, or recovered from COVID-19 were included in the dataset. Where available, HLA class I and class II types were taken from metadata supplied by the sample provider and were not determined by assay-based typing. Samples came from the ongoing ImmuneRACE study (first 160 participants) plus 1,254 subjects from 6 global collaborators.

Study-wide findings and limitations: Clinical and demographic metadata were provided uncurated, with the amount varying by source and participant.

One collaborating source in Seattle enrolled patients during active infection and followed them longitudinally through the course of disease. Collaborating institutions collected whole blood in K2EDTA tubes following their own protocols. For TCRbeta analysis, collaborator samples were shipped as frozen whole blood, as isolated PBMCs, or as DNA extracted from either sample type. The junction shows trimming of 1 base on V and 0 bases on J, and the gene matches do not reach 3 bases of it. The CDR3 goes from the cysteine to the phenylalanine over 16 residues. CDR3 DNA is the only sequence kept; it has 48 bases, read in frame from the first base. CDR1 is given as SEHNR and CDR2 as FQNEAQ, both from the germline V gene (reference sequence). With respect to this clone: Its recognized antigen is unknown. No base quality information exists; no much larger clone differs at one position.

The immunoSEQ Assay, a bias-controlled multiplex PCR, was used to amplify TCRbeta CDR3 regions from genomic DNA. The paper's data handling went like this. The number of nucleated cells in each sample was estimated by amplification of reference gene primers within the assay. Sequence reads were collapsed and filtered to measure the absolute abundance of every unique TCRbeta CDR3 rearrangement. Productive Simpson clonality was computed per sample as the square root of Simpson's diversity index over productive rearrangements. Drawn from immuneACCESS, this table holds only the in-frame rearrangements with V and J called that TCRdb kept. Clones are partly lost; checked studies trace under half to an unresolved V gene and leave the rest unexplained. D and trimming were read from the DNA, whereas the V and J calls and clone size are those reported in that table. The sample profile shows about 240,000 clones; 75% to 90% of them were found once. The top ten clonotypes cover approximately 8.4% of the sample.

The chain links TRBV7-9 with TRBJ2-3; 8 bases in the junction line up with TRBD2. The clonotype was recovered from a woman of 80 years or more with COVID-19, enrolled during active disease. The specimen was peripheral blood. The nucleotide sequence is TGTGCCAGCAGCTTAGGACTAGCGCCTAGCACAGATACGCAGTATTTT. This encodes CASSLGLAPSTDTQYF. The full variable domain, with segments outside the CDR3 supplied by the reference TRBV7-9 and TRBJ2-3 proteins, appears as DTGVSQNPRHKITKRGQNVTFRCDPISEHNRLYWYRQTLGQGPEFLTYFQNEAQLEKSRLLSDRFSAERPKGSFSTLEIQRTEQGDSAMYLCASSLGLAPSTDTQYFGPGTRLTVL.